Presented here are 32 T cell receptor beta chains from one specimen sequenced in a study of T-cell memory formation after mild COVID-19. From the 5' RACE reads, TCRdb called clonotypes with MiXCR, one entry per CDR3 protein. This table has tens of thousands of distinct CDR3 sequences, approximately 7% appearing once. Sequenced material: PBMCs or a T cell subset sorted from them (not recorded which). Source of these receptors: an adult woman who had mild COVID-19 (a few samples of this study predate the infection). Cell type and time point are not known.

The sample holds many counts of this clonotype. This chain joins TRBV12-3 or TRBV12-4 and TRBJ1-4; D is perhaps TRBD1 (6 bases). Trimming removed 7 bases from V and 8 bases from J, with 23 bases in between. The length of the CDR3 is 16 residues. CDR3 loop: CASTLSRGTSTEKLFF. The CDR3 nucleotides read TGTGCCAGCACCCTAAGCAGGGGAACCTCAACCGAAAAACTGTTTTTT.

The table lists this clonotype with many counts. The J gene is TRBJ2-7, the V gene TRBV11-2; TRBD2 matches 10 bases. CDR3 length: 14 residues. The V and J ends lost 7 bases and 1 base, in that order; junction bases with no gene match: 4. Germline CDR1 SGHAT, CDR2 FQNNGV. The CDR3, as DNA: TGTGCCAGCATCGGGACTAGCGAGTCCTACGAGCAGTACTTC. Residues: CASIGTSESYEQYF.

Ten or more counts support this clonotype. The chain combines TRBV6-5 with TRBJ1-1; TRBD1 aligns across 9 bases. Germline trimming cut 7 bases from V and 0 bases from J; bases unmatched to any gene: 3. This CDR3 spans 14 amino acids. Germline assignment: CDR1 MNHEY and CDR2 SVGAGI. CDR3 sequence reads: CASKGQGLNTEAFF. For the CDR3, the DNA is TGTGCCAGCAAGGGACAGGGCTTGAACACTGAAGCTTTCTTT.

This clonotype was seen repeatedly, ten times or more. The rearrangement joins TRBV2 to TRBJ2-1; D possibly corresponds to TRBD2 (6 bases). V gave up 5 bases and J gave up 6 bases, with 14 bases separating them. CDR3 length: 14 amino acids. CDR1 is SNHLY and CDR2 is FYNNEI in the germline V gene. CDR3 in DNA: TGTGCCAGCAGTTCGGGGTACGGGGGCAATGAGCAGTTCTTC. Translation gives CASSSGYGGNEQFF.

This clonotype was recorded many times. V gene TRBV7-9 combines with J gene TRBJ2-5; D uncertain. The CDR3 has 14 amino acids. V was cut by 6 bases and J by 1 base, with 12 bases left in between. CDR1 SEHNR and CDR2 FQNEAQ come from the germline V gene (reference sequence). CDR3 amino acids: CASRLSASQETQYF. CDR3 coding DNA: TGTGCCAGCAGGTTGTCGGCTTCCCAAGAGACCCAGTACTTC. Based on the CDR3 plus reference TRBV7-9 and TRBJ2-5, the full variable domain is DTGVSQNPRHKITKRGQNVTFRCDPISEHNRLYWYRQTLGQGPEFLTYFQNEAQLEKSRLLSDRFSAERPKGSFSTLEIQRTEQGDSAMYLCASRLSASQETQYFGPGTRLLVL.

This clonotype is medium-sized within its sample. V usage is TRBV4-2 and J usage is TRBJ2-7; weak D call: TRBD1 (5 bases). CDR3 size: 15 residues. V shed 0 bases and J shed 0 bases, with 9 bases lying between them. Germline values: CDR1 LGHNA, CDR2 YNFKEQ. CDR3 sequence: CASSQDPTGSYEQYF. CDR3 bases: TGTGCCAGCAGCCAAGATCCCACAGGCTCCTACGAGCAGTACTTC.

This clonotype was counted many times. The rearrangement links TRBV5-4 to TRBJ1-2; D not resolved. The CDR3 runs 13 residues. Trimming removed 0 bases at V and 2 bases at J, with 5 bases between. Germline assignment: CDR1 SGHNT and CDR2 YYREEE (reference sequence). This chain's CDR3 is CASSLAKNYGYTF. The CDR3 bases are TGTGCCAGCAGCTTGGCGAAGAACTATGGCTACACCTTC.

At least ten counts were recorded for this clonotype. This chain links TRBV11-3 with TRBJ2-7, with D possibly matching TRBD2 (6 bases). CDR1 SGHNT and CDR2 YENEEA come from the germline V gene. V was shortened by 6 bases and J by 2 bases, with 17 bases between the two germline ends. The CDR3 runs 15 residues. This CDR3 is CASSRPGLRTYEQYF. The CDR3 DNA sequence: TGTGCCAGCAGTAGACCGGGACTGAGGACCTACGAGCAGTACTTC. The complete variable domain, with remaining parts taken from reference TRBV11-3 and TRBJ2-7, reads EAGVVQSPRYKIIEKKQPVAFWCNPISGHNTLYWYLQNLGQGPELLIRYENEEAVDDSQLPKDRFSAERLKGVDSTLKIQPAELGDSAVYLCASSRPGLRTYEQYFGPGTRLTVT.

This clonotype was found many times. This chain connects TRBV4-3 to TRBJ2-5; D may be TRBD1 (5 bases). V dropped 3 bases and J dropped 5 bases, with 13 bases sitting between them. The V gene's germline CDR1 is LGHNA and CDR2 YSLEER. The CDR3 loop spans 14 amino acids. The chain's CDR3 is CASSHGGARETQYF. CDR3 in DNA: TGCGCCAGCAGCCACGGTGGGGCACGGGAGACCCAGTACTTC.

This clonotype was counted ten times or more. The chain joins TRBV19 to TRBJ1-5, with unresolved D. This CDR3 contains 16 residues. In germline, CDR1 is LNHDA, CDR2 SQIVND (reference sequence). The ends were cut back, 6 bases at V and 0 bases at J, with 15 bases in the middle. The CDR3 loop reads CASSPGRVSSNQPQHF. In nucleotides, the CDR3 is TGTGCCAGTAGCCCGGGGAGGGTGAGTAGCAATCAGCCCCAGCATTTT.

There are many counts of this clonotype. This chain connects TRBV5-1 to TRBJ2-1, with D unresolved. Deletions cut 0 bases from V and 0 bases from J, with 10 bases between. This CDR3 spans 16 amino acids. CDR1 is SGHRS, CDR2 YFSETQ, per germline. In DNA, the CDR3 is TGCGCCAGCAGCTTGGAGCAGGTTAGCTCCTACAATGAGCAGTTCTTC. Protein product: CASSLEQVSSYNEQFF.

This clonotype was seen ten or more times. CDR3 coding DNA: TGTGCCTGGAGTGCCGGGTCCCCCGATTCACCCCTCCACTTT. Translating it yields CAWSAGSPDSPLHF. The gene calls are TRBV30 and TRBJ1-6; D is unresolved. CDR1 is GTSNPN and CDR2 is SVGIG in the germline V gene (reference sequence). V gave up 1 base and J gave up 8 bases, with 12 bases separating them. CDR3 size: 14 residues.

This clonotype was seen many times. The chain recombines TRBV4-1 with TRBJ2-7; TRBD2 matches at 7 bases. The ends lost 0 bases at V and 6 bases at J; junction bases unmatched: 14. The CDR3 runs 17 residues. Germline V gene sequence: CDR1 MGHRA, CDR2 YSYEKL. The CDR3 DNA sequence: TGCGCCAGCAGCCAAGATAAGTGGGAGGGCTATTGGTCCGAGCAGTACTTC. Its translation is CASSQDKWEGYWSEQYF.

Ten or more counts support this clonotype. The chain's CDR3 is CASSQLGGTGVRLNKYEQYF. The CDR3 nucleotides read TGCGCCAGCAGCCAACTAGGCGGGACAGGGGTACGTTTAAACAAATACGAGCAGTACTTC. This chain connects TRBV4-3 to TRBJ2-7; 10 bases align to TRBD1. Per the germline V gene, CDR1 is LGHNA and CDR2 is YSLEER. The CDR3 length is 20 residues. With 2 bases clipped from V and 4 bases from J, the junction kept 20 bases outside the gene matches.

This clonotype has ten or more counts. The rearrangement joins TRBV5-1 to TRBJ1-2, with TRBD1 as a possible D gene (6 bases). Trimming cost V 4 bases and J 0 bases, with 16 bases left between them. Germline CDR1 is SGHRS and CDR2 is YFSETQ. The CDR3 runs to 16 residues. The CDR3 DNA follows: TGCGCCAGCAGCCCCGGACAGTACAATTCTAACTATGGCTACACCTTC. Encoded protein: CASSPGQYNSNYGYTF. Full variable domain (rest looked up from reference TRBV5-1 and TRBJ1-2): KAGVTQTPRYLIKTRGQQVTLSCSPISGHRSVSWYQQTPGQGLQFLFEYFSETQRNKGNFPGRFSGRQFSNSRSEMNVSTLELGDSALYLCASSPGQYNSNYGYTFGSGTRLTVV.

This clonotype was recorded many times. V gene TRBV20-1 combines with J gene TRBJ2-3; weak D call: TRBD2 (6 bases). The ends were cut back, 1 base at V and 1 base at J, with 15 bases in the middle. The CDR3 runs 16 residues. Germline loops: CDR1 DFQATT, CDR2 SNEGSKA (reference sequence). The CDR3, as DNA: TGCAGTGCTAGAGGGGCCTGGGCGGGGCGCACAGATACGCAGTATTTT. This gives the protein CSARGAWAGRTDTQYF.

This clonotype was detected ten times or more. The chain carries TRBV7-2 and TRBJ2-1, with TRBD2 matching 11 bases. There are 16 residues in the CDR3. Germline V CDR1 and CDR2: SGHTA, FQGNSA. The V and J ends lost 3 bases and 6 bases, in that order; junction bases with no gene match: 7. In nucleotides, the CDR3 is TGTGCCAGCAGCTTCGTTACTAGCGGGAGCACCAATGAGCAGTTCTTC. As protein: CASSFVTSGSTNEQFF.

This clonotype was seen ten or more times. The chain employs TRBV7-3 and TRBJ2-5; 7 positions agree with TRBD2. The junction had 6 bases not matched to a gene; V was cut back by 3 bases and J by 2 bases. The CDR3 sequence is 15 residues long. Germline CDR1 and CDR2: SGHTA and FQGTGA. CDR3: CASSFKRGLQETQYF. In nucleotides, the CDR3 is TGTGCCAGCAGCTTTAAGCGGGGCCTACAAGAGACCCAGTACTTC. The full variable domain, with the rest looked up from reference TRBV7-3 and TRBJ2-5, is GAGVSQTPSNKVTEKGKYVELRCDPISGHTALYWYRQSLGQGPEFLIYFQGTGAADDSGLPNDRFFAVRPEGSVSTLKIQRTERGDSAVYLCASSFKRGLQETQYFGPGTRLLVL.

In this sample, this clonotype turned up many times. This rearrangement joins TRBV30 to TRBJ2-5; 9 bases line up with TRBD1. This CDR3 has 13 amino acids. The germline V gene has CDR1 GTSNPN and CDR2 SVGIG (reference sequence). The J segment lost 4 bases and the V segment lost 4 bases, leaving 4 bases of the junction unmatched. The CDR3 bases are TGTGCCTGGAACAGGGGGCTTGGAGAGACCCAGTACTTC. It translates to CAWNRGLGETQYF.

In its sample, this clonotype was seen many times. The junction shows a germline mismatch at one end, possibly a read error. This sequence joins TRBV6-1 and TRBJ1-5; D call uncertain. CDR1 is MNHNS and CDR2 is SASEGT in the germline V gene. CDR3 length: 16 amino acids. The CDR3 loop reads CASSEASWYGNKPQHF. CDR3 in DNA: TGTGCCAGCAGTGAAGCGTCCTGGTACGGCAATAAGCCCCAGCATTTT.

This clonotype was observed many times. The genes are TRBV15 and TRBJ2-1; 10 bases agree with TRBD2. The CDR3 runs to 18 residues. Trimming took 0 bases from V and 8 from J; bases not matched to a gene: 13. Germline CDR1 reads LNHNV; CDR2 reads YYDKDF (reference sequence). CDR3 protein: CATSRDVLLAGVWDEQFF. DNA for the CDR3: TGTGCCACCAGCAGAGATGTCCTTCTAGCGGGAGTTTGGGATGAGCAGTTCTTC.

This clonotype appeared many times. The chain carries TRBV14 and TRBJ2-1; D is perhaps TRBD1 (6 bases). This CDR3 is built from 16 residues. Germline CDR1 is SGHDN and CDR2 is FVKESK. V dropped 3 bases and J dropped 2 bases, with 14 bases sitting between them. The CDR3 reads CASSHDRLATYNEQFF. For the CDR3, the DNA is TGTGCCAGCAGCCACGACAGGCTGGCTACCTACAATGAGCAGTTCTTC.

This clonotype was observed a few times. The CDR3 region is CASSAKINTEAFF. The CDR3 DNA reads TGTGCCAGTAGCGCCAAAATAAACACTGAAGCTTTCTTT. The V and J genes are TRBV19 and TRBJ1-1; D unresolved. Trimming pared 6 bases from V and 2 bases from J, leaving 10 bases between. The germline V gene encodes CDR1 LNHDA and CDR2 SQIVND (reference sequence). The CDR3 contains 13 residues.

This clonotype was detected ten times or more. J is TRBJ2-5 and V is TRBV20-1; TRBD2 matches at 7 bases. The CDR3 is 13 residues long. The ends lost 7 bases at V and 4 bases at J; junction bases unmatched: 9. Germline V gene sequence: CDR1 DFQATT, CDR2 SNEGSKA (reference sequence). The CDR3 bases are TGCAGTGTAGGCGGGAGTAGAGCAGAGACCCAGTACTTC. Protein: CSVGGSRAETQYF.

This clonotype has a count of ten or more. The chain has TRBV7-9 and TRBJ2-3, with D hard to call. CDR1 is SEHNR, CDR2 FQNEAQ, per germline (reference sequence). This CDR3 spans 17 amino acids. V was trimmed by 4 bases and J by 4 bases, leaving 21 bases between them. CDR3 sequence (DNA): TGTGCCAGCAGCTCCCAGCGTCCGGGCCAATCGGCAGATACGCAGTATTTT. Translated: CASSSQRPGQSADTQYF.

This clonotype was detected many times. V and J are TRBV27 and TRBJ1-1; perhaps TRBD1 as D (5 bases). Germline V CDR1 and CDR2: MNHEY, SMNVEV (reference sequence). The CDR3 is 14 amino acids. V lost 0 bases and J 11 bases, leaving 16 bases between the germline ends. In DNA, the CDR3 is TGTGCCAGCAGTTTATCGGGCAGGGAGTTACGGGCTTTCTTT. Translation: CASSLSGRELRAFF.

This clonotype was found many times. The rearrangement joins TRBV12-3 or TRBV12-4 to TRBJ2-1; D may match TRBD1 or TRBD2 (5 bases each). The V end was cut by 3 bases, the J end by 9 bases, with 18 bases between. The CDR3 is 15 residues long. CDR3 DNA: TGTGCCAGCAGTTTTCAGCTAGACCTGAGGGGTGAGCAGTTCTTC. Its translation is CASSFQLDLRGEQFF.

Ten or more counts support this clonotype. The chain joins TRBV24-1 to TRBJ2-7, with D perhaps matching TRBD1 (6 bases). V was shortened by 2 bases and J by 9 bases, with 16 bases between the two germline ends. The CDR3 spans 14 residues. Germline-derived CDR1 and CDR2 are KGHDR and SFDVKD. This CDR3 reads CATSDSLWAGVQYF. CDR3 coding DNA: TGTGCCACCAGTGATTCCCTTTGGGCAGGGGTGCAGTACTTC.

The chain couples TRBV5-5 to TRBJ2-5; TRBD1 matches at 9 bases. Germline V lookup: CDR1 SGHKS, CDR2 YYEKEE (reference sequence). The CDR3 consists of 15 residues. V was clipped by 4 bases and J by 4 bases; unmatched bases: 8. The CDR3 spells CASSRTGVGGETQYF. CDR3 DNA sequence: TGTGCCAGCAGCAGGACAGGGGTGGGCGGAGAGACCCAGTACTTC.

This clonotype has at least ten counts. The chain recombines TRBV6-5 with TRBJ2-5; D is perhaps TRBD2 (5 bases). The CDR3 has 13 amino acids. Germline V gene lookup returns CDR1 MNHEY and CDR2 SVGAGI. V was trimmed by 0 bases and J by 6 bases, leaving 8 bases between them. CDR3 amino acids: CASSYSHGKTQYF. As DNA, the CDR3 is TGTGCCAGCAGTTACTCACACGGGAAGACCCAGTACTTC.

This clonotype was recorded many times. This sequence joins TRBV6-1 and TRBJ2-3, with TRBD1 matching 8 bases. In germline, CDR1 is MNHNS, CDR2 SASEGT. CDR3 length: 15 residues. Trimming at V came to 1 base and at J to 2 bases, leaving 2 bases not matched to a gene. Here the CDR3 DNA reads TGTGCCAGCAGTGAAGGGCAGGGGGCCACAGATACGCAGTATTTT. Protein product: CASSEGQGATDTQYF.

There are many counts of this clonotype. V gene TRBV18 combines with J gene TRBJ1-2; D ambiguous. The V gene lost 2 bases and the J gene lost 0 bases, with 10 bases spanning the gap. The CDR3 has 15 residues. From germline, CDR1 is KGHSH and CDR2 LQKENI. In nucleotides, the CDR3 is TGTGCCAGCTCACCAGTAGAGTTGACTAACTATGGCTACACCTTC. Translation: CASSPVELTNYGYTF.